The 9 T cell receptor beta chains in this list originate from one sample, sequenced in a study of cytomegalovirus exposure and HLA in healthy donors. The PCR ran on 60 Vbeta and 13 Jbeta primers. The assay was immunoSEQ multiplex PCR, and TCRdb's table has in-frame clones only and misses some. The sample carries some 35,000 clones, nearly 55% recorded once. The sequenced material came from PBMCs. These receptor sequences come from a middle-aged woman in good health and CMV-seropositive.

This clone has a single count. The chain uses TRBV9 and TRBJ2-7, with D maybe TRBD1 (5 bases). The CDR3 has 13 amino acids. From germline, CDR1 is SGDLS and CDR2 YYNGEE. The germline V and J ends were trimmed by 3 bases and 3 bases, with 10 bases remaining between them. The CDR3, as DNA: TGTGCCAGCAGCGCAGGGTCTAACTACGAGCAGTACTTC. This codes for CASSAGSNYEQYF. Variable domain in full (rest from reference TRBV9 and TRBJ2-7): DSGVTQTPKHLITATGQRVTLRCSPRSGDLSVYWYQQSLDQGLQFLIQYYNGEERAKGNILERFSAQQFPDLHSELNLSSLELGDSALYFCASSAGSNYEQYFGPGTRLTVT.

The V gene is TRBV21-1, the J gene TRBJ2-3; the D call of TRBD1 is as the table states it, not checked on the DNA. TRBV21-1 is an annotated pseudogene. This CDR3 has 16 amino acids. The CDR3 coding sequence is TGTGCCAGGGGTATTAAGGACAGGGAACCCGGGGTGGCGCAGTATTTT. Protein sequence: CARGIKDREPGVAQYF.

V gene TRBV2 combines with J gene TRBJ1-5; TRBD1 matches 12 bases. Unmatched junction bases numbered 2, after V lost 4 bases and J lost 1 base. Germline-derived CDR1 and CDR2 are SNHLY and FYNNEI. This CDR3 has 16 amino acids. The CDR3 sequence: CASSGGQGASNQPQHF. The CDR3, as DNA: TGTGCCAGCAGTGGGGGACAGGGGGCGAGCAATCAGCCCCAGCATTTT.

This clone was observed a few times. V and J are TRBV10-3 and TRBJ2-5; no definite D call. V lost 3 bases to trimming and J lost 5 bases, with 13 bases between them. CDR1 and CDR2 (germline): ENHRY, SYGVKD. The CDR3 spans 14 residues. The CDR3 region is CAISDVRGGETQYF. The DNA for the CDR3 is TGTGCCATCAGTGACGTCCGAGGTGGGGAGACCCAGTACTTC.

This clone was seen a handful of times. The gene calls are TRBV30 and TRBJ2-7; D not certain. Germline CDR1 reads GTSNPN; CDR2 reads SVGIG (reference sequence). The V gene lost 1 base and the J gene lost 4 bases, with 8 bases spanning the gap. CDR3 size: 12 residues. The CDR3 sequence: CAWSGLVYEQYF. The CDR3 nucleotides read TGTGCCTGGAGTGGACTGGTATACGAGCAGTACTTC.

The rearrangement uses TRBV19 and TRBJ1-5, with D possibly matching TRBD1 (6 bases). Trimming shortened V by 7 bases and J by 2 bases, and 15 bases separated the two germline ends. The CDR3 covers 15 residues. Germline V CDR1 and CDR2: LNHDA, SQIVND (reference sequence). The CDR3 DNA is TGTGCCAGTAACCCCGGGACACGGGGCAATCAGCCCCAGCATTTT. It translates to CASNPGTRGNQPQHF.

The chain recombines TRBV6-6 with TRBJ1-1, with unresolved D. This CDR3 contains 15 residues. CDR1 and CDR2 (germline): MNHNY, SVGAGI (reference sequence). Between the trimmed V and J ends, which lost 2 bases and 0 bases, there was a span of 10 bases. The CDR3 DNA reads as TGTGCCAGCAGTTACGTAACAGTCTTGAACACTGAAGCTTTCTTT. Protein: CASSYVTVLNTEAFF.

This clone occurred a few times. This rearrangement joins TRBV7-6 to TRBJ2-3, with a possible D match to TRBD1 (6 bases). With 7 bases removed from V and 5 bases from J, the gap between germline ends came to 16 bases. The CDR3 runs to 14 residues. CDR1 is SGHVS, CDR2 FNYEAQ, per germline. This CDR3 is CASTYLGQQDTQYF. CDR3 DNA: TGTGCCAGCACCTACCTCGGACAGCAAGATACGCAGTATTTT. The full variable domain, its missing parts supplied by reference TRBV7-6 and TRBJ2-3, is GAGVSQSPRYKVTKRGQDVALRCDPISGHVSLYWYRQALGQGPEFLTYFNYEAQQDKSGLPNDRFSAERPEGSISTLTIQRTEQRDSAMYRCASTYLGQQDTQYFGPGTRLTVL.

This chain connects TRBV30 to TRBJ2-3; TRBD2 matches 8 bases. V was clipped by 0 bases and J by 4 bases; unmatched bases: 6. Germline CDR1 is GTSNPN and CDR2 is SVGIG (reference sequence). This CDR3 region has 15 residues. CDR3 nucleotides: TGTGCCTGGAGTGTCTTTCGGGGGGGAGCAGATACGCAGTATTTT. The encoded protein is CAWSVFRGGADTQYF.